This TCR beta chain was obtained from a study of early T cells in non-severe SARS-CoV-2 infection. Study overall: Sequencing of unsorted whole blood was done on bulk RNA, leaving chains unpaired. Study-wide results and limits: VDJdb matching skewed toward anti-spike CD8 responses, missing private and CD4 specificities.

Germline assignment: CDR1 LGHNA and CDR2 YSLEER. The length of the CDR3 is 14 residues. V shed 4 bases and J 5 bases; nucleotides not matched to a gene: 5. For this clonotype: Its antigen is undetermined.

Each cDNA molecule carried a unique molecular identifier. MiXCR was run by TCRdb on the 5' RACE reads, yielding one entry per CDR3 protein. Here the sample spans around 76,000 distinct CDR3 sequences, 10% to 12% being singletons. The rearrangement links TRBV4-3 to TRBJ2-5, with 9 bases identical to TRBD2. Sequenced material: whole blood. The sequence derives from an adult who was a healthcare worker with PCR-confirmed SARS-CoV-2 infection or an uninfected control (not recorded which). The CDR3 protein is CASSPGLAAETQYF. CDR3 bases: TGCGCCAGCAGCCCGGGACTAGCAGCCGAGACCCAGTACTTC.